This TCR beta chain was obtained from a study of CD4 T cells in relation to SARS-CoV-2 and coronaviruses. As for the study in general: After about nine days of antigen culture, PBMC TCR beta CDR3s were sequenced.

Whole-study results and caveats: Crossreactivity was assessed only for spike protein, not other viral proteins. Crossreactive clones expanded significantly less to SARS-CoV-2 than monoreactive clones.

Measured with immunoSEQ multiplex PCR; TCRdb has only the in-frame clones, and not every one. The profile shows 15,000 to 20,000 clones, almost 75% of them singletons. This clone has more than one count but fewer than ten. Its antigen is currently unknown. The CDR3 totals 15 residues. Germline V gene lookup returns CDR1 SGHTA and CDR2 FQGNSA. The junction had 8 bases not matched to a gene; V was cut back by 4 bases and J by 5 bases. The unexposed donors gave CD4+ T cells in about 2010-2019, prior to COVID-19. CD4+ T cells were isolated from the cells after about nine days of culture. As cell numbers allowed, unexposed-donor CD4+ T cells faced SARS-CoV-2 S/N and four cold-coronavirus spikes.

The V call is TRBV7-2, the J call TRBJ2-7, with 10 bases fitting TRBD2. This receptor was taken from a human donor in good health. The sample comprised CD4+ T cells from PBMCs, cultured in vitro. CDR3 DNA sequence: TGTGCCAGCAGCTCCCGAGCGGGAGGGTCGCACGAGCAGTACTTC. This codes for CASSSRAGGSHEQYF.